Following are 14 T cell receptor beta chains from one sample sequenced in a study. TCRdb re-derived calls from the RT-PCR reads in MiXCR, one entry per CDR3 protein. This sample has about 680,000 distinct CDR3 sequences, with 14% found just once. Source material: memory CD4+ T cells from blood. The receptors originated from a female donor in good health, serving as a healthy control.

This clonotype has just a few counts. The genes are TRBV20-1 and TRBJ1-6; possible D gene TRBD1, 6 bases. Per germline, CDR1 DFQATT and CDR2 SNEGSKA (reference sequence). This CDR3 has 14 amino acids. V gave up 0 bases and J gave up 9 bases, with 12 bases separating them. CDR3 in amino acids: CSARDMGGSSPLHF. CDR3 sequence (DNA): TGCAGTGCTAGAGATATGGGGGGCAGTTCACCCCTCCACTTT.

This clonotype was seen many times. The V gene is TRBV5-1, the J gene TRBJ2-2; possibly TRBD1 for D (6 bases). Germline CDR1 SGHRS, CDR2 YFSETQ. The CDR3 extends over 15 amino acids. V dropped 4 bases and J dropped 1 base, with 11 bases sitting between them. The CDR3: CASSAKTGNTGELFF. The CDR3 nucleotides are TGCGCCAGCAGCGCGAAGACAGGGAACACCGGGGAGCTGTTTTTT.

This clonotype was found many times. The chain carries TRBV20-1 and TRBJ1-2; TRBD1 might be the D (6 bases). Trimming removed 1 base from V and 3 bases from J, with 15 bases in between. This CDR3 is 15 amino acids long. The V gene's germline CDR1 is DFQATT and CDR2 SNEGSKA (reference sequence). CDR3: CSARVTGRRDYGYTF. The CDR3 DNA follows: TGCAGTGCTAGAGTGACAGGCAGAAGAGACTATGGCTACACCTTC.

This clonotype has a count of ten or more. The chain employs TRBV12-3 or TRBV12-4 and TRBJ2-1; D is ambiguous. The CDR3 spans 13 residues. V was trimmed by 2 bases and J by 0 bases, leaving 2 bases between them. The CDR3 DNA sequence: TGTGCCAGCAGTTTACGCTCCTACAATGAGCAGTTCTTC. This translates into CASSLRSYNEQFF.

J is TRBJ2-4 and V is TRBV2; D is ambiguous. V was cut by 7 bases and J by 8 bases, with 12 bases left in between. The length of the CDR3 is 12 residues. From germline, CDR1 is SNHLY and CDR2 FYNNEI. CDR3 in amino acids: CASKWGVDIQYF. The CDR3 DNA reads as TGTGCCAGCAAATGGGGTGTGGACATTCAGTACTTC.

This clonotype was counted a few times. CDR3 nucleotides: TGTGCCAGCAGTTTATTTGGGAGCGGAGACTATGGCTACACCTTC. It codes for CASSLFGSGDYGYTF. The chain joins TRBV28 to TRBJ1-2; no clear D. CDR3 length: 15 amino acids. V lost 1 base, J lost 3 bases, and 12 bases lay in between. Germline assignment: CDR1 MDHEN and CDR2 SYDVKM.

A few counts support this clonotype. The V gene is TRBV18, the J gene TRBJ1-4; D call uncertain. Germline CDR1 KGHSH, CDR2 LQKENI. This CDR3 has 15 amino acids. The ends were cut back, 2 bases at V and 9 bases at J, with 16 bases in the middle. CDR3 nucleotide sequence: TGTGCCAGCTCACCAGGCGTATCGGAAGGGCAAAAACTGTTTTTT. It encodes CASSPGVSEGQKLFF.

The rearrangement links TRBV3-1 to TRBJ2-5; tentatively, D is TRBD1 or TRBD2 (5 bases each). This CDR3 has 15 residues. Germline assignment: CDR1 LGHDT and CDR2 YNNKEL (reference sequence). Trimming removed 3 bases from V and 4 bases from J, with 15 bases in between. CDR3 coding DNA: TGTGCCAGCAGCCACAACCCGGGACCGGGAGAGACCCAGTACTTC. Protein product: CASSHNPGPGETQYF.

This CDR3 is CASSPWTSGDSETQYF. The DNA of the CDR3 is TGTGCCAGCAGTCCCTGGACTAGCGGGGACTCGGAGACCCAGTACTTC. The J gene is TRBJ2-5, the V gene TRBV6-2 or TRBV6-3; 12 nucleotides line up with TRBD2. After removal of 5 bases from V and 5 bases from J, the junction contained 9 bases not matched to a gene. The CDR3 consists of 16 residues. Germline CDR1 MNHEY, CDR2 SVGEGT.

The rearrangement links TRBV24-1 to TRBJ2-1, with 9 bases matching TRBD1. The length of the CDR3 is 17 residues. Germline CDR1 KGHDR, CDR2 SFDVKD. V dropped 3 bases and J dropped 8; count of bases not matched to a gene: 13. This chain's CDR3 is CATSDPRRTGESDEQFF. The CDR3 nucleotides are TGTGCCACCAGTGATCCGCGACGGACAGGGGAATCGGATGAGCAGTTCTTC.

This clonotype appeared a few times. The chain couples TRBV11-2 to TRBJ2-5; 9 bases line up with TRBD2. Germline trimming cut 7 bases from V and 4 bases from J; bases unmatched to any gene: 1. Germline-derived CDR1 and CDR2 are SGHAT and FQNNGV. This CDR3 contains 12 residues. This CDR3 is CASKAGGETQYF. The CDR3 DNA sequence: TGTGCCAGCAAAGCGGGAGGAGAGACCCAGTACTTC.

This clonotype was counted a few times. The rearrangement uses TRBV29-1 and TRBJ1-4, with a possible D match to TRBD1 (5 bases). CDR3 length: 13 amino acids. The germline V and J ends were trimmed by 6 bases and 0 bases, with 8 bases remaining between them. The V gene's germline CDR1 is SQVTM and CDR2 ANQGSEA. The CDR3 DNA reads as TGCAGCGTGAGGACAACAACTAATGAAAAACTGTTTTTT. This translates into CSVRTTTNEKLFF.

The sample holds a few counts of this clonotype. CDR3 DNA: TGCGCCAGCAGCTTTAGCTTAATGAACACCGGGGAGCTGTTTTTT. Translated, it gives CASSFSLMNTGELFF. The gene calls are TRBV5-1 and TRBJ2-2; D is unclear. Per the germline V gene, CDR1 is SGHRS and CDR2 is YFSETQ. The CDR3 has 15 amino acids. Trimming removed 2 bases at V and 1 base at J, with 9 bases between.

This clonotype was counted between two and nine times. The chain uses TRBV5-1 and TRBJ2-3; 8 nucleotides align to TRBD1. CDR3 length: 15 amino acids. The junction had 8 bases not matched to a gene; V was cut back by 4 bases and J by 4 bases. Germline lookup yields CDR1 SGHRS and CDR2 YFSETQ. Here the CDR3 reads CASSIRGPVADTQYF. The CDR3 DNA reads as TGCGCCAGCAGCATCAGGGGGCCCGTCGCAGATACGCAGTATTTT.